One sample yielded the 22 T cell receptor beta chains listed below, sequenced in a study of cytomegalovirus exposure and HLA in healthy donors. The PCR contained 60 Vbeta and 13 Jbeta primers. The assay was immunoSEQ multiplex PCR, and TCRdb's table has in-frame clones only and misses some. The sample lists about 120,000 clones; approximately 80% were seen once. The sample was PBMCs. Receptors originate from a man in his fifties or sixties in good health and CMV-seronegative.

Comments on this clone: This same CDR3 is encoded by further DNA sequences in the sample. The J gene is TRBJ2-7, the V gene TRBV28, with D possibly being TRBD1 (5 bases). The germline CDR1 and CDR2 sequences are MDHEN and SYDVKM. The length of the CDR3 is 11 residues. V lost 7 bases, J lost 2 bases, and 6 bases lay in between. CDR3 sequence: CASTGTYEQYF. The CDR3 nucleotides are TGTGCCAGCACAGGGACCTACGAGCAGTACTTC.

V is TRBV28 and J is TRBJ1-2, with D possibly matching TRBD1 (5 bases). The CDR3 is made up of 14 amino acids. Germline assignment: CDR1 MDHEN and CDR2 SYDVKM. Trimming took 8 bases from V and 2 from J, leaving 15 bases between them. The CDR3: CASSGGGTNYGYTF. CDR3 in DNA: TGTGCCAGCTCCGGCGGGGGGACCAACTATGGCTACACCTTC.

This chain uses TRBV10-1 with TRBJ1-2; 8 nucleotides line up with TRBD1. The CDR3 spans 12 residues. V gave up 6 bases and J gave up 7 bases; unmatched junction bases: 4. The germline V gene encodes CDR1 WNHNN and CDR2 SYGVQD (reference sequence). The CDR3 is CASSHRGGGYTF. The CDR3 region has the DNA TGCGCCAGCAGCCACAGGGGGGGTGGCTACACCTTC.

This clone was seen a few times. For the CDR3, the DNA is TGTGCCAGCAGCACCCGGACTGTGGGCACAGATACGCAGTATTTT. Translating gives CASSTRTVGTDTQYF. V gene TRBV21-1 combines with J gene TRBJ2-3; TRBD2, the table's D call, was not compared with the DNA. TRBV21-1 is flagged as a pseudogene. The CDR3 loop spans 15 amino acids.

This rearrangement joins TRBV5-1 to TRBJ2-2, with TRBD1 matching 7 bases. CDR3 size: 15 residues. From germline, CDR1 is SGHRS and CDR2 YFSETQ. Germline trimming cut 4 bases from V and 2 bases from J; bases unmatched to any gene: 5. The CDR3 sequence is CASSPTGSNTGELFF. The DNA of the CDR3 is TGCGCCAGCAGCCCGACAGGGAGTAACACCGGGGAGCTGTTTTTT.

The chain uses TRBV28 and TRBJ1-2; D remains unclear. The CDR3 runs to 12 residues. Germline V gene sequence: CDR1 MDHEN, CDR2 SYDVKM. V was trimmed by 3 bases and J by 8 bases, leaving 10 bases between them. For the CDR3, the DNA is TGTGCCAGCAGTTTTCCATTGAGCGGCTACACCTTC. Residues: CASSFPLSGYTF.

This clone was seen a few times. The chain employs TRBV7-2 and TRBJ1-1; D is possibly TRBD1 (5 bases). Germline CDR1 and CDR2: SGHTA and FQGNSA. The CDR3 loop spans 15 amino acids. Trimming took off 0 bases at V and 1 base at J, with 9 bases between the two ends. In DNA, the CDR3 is TGTGCCAGCAGCTTAGCGGGGGGTAGGAACACTGAAGCTTTCTTT. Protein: CASSLAGGRNTEAFF.

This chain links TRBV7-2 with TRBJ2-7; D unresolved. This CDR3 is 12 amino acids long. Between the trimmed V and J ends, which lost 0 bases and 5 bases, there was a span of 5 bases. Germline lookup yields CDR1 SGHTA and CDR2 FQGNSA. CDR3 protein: CASSLARDEQYF. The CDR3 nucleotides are TGTGCCAGCAGCTTAGCACGGGACGAGCAGTACTTC.

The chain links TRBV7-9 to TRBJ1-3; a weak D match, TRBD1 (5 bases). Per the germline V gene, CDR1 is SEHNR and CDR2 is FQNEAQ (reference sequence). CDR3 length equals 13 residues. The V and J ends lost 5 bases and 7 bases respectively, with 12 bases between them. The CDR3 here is CASSLGGENTIYF. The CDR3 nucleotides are TGTGCCAGCAGCCTGGGGGGGGAGAACACCATATATTTT.

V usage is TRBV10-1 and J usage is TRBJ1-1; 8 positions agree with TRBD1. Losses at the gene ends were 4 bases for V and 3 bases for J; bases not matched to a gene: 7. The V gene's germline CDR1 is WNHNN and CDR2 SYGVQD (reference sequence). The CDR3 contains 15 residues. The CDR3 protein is CASSATGGLDTEAFF. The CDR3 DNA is TGCGCCAGCAGTGCTACAGGGGGGCTTGACACTGAAGCTTTCTTT.

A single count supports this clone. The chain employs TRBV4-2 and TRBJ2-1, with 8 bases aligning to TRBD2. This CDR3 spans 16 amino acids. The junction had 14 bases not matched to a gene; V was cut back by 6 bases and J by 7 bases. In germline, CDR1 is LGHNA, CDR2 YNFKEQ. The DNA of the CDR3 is TGTGCCAGCAGTCACTGGAGTCGGGGGGGCCAGAATGAGCAGTTCTTC. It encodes CASSHWSRGGQNEQFF.

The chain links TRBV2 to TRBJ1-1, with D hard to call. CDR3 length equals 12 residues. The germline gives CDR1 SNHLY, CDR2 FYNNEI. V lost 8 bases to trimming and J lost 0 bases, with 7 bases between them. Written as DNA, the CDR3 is TGTGCCAGCCTTTTCTTGAACACTGAAGCTTTCTTT. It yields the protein CASLFLNTEAFF.

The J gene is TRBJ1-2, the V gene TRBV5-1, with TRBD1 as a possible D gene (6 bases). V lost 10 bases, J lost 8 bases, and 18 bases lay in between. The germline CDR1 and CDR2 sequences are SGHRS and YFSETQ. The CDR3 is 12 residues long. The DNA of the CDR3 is TGCGCCTGCAAACCGGGACAACGCGGCTACACCTTC. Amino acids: CACKPGQRGYTF. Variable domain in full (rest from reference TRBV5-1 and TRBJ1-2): KAGVTQTPRYLIKTRGQQVTLSCSPISGHRSVSWYQQTPGQGLQFLFEYFSETQRNKGNFPGRFSGRQFSNSRSEMNVSTLELGDSALYLCACKPGQRGYTFGSGTRLTVV.

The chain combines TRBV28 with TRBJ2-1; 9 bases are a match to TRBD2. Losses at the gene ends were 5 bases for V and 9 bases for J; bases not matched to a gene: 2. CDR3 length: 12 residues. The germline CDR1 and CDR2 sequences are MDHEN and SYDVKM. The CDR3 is CASSVLAGEQFF. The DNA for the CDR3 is TGTGCCAGCAGTGTACTAGCGGGTGAGCAGTTCTTC.

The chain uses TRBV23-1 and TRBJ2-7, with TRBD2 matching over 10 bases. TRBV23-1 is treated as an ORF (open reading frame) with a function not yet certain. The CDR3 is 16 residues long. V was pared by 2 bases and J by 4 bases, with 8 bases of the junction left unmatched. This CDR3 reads CASSQALASGGYEQYF. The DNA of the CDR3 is TGCGCCAGCAGTCAAGCCCTAGCTAGCGGGGGATACGAGCAGTACTTC.

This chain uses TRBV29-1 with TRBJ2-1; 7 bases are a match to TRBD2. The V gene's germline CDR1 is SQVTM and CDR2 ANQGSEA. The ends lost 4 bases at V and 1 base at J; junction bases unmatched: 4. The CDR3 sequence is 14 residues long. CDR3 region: CSVGTGRSYNEQFF. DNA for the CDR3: TGCAGCGTTGGAACCGGGAGGTCCTACAATGAGCAGTTCTTC.

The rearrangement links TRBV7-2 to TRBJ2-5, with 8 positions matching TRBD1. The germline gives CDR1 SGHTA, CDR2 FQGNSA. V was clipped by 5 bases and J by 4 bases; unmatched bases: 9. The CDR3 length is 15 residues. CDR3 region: CASSVDRGLGETQYF. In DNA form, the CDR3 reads TGTGCCAGCAGCGTAGACAGGGGCCTTGGAGAGACCCAGTACTTC.

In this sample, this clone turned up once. The CDR3 here is CASSHPGQGPNTEAFF. The CDR3 DNA reads as TGTGCCAGCAGCCACCCGGGACAAGGCCCGAACACTGAAGCTTTCTTT. The chain couples TRBV5-6 to TRBJ1-1; possibly TRBD1 for D (6 bases). Germline V gene lookup returns CDR1 SGHDT and CDR2 YYEEEE. The length of the CDR3 is 16 residues. The V end lost 4 bases, the J end lost 1 base, and 17 bases lay between the germline ends.

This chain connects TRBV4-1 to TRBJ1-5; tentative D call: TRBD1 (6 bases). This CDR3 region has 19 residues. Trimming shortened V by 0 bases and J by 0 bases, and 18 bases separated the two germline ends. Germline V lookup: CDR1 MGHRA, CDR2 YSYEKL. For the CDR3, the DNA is TGCGCCAGCAGCCAAGAGTGGAGACAGGAAGATTATAGCAATCAGCCCCAGCATTTT. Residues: CASSQEWRQEDYSNQPQHF.

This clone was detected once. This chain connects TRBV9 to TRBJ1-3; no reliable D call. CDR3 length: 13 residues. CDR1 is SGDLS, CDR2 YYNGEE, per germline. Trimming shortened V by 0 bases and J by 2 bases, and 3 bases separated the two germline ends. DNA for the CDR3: TGTGCCAGCAGCGTAGCTGCTGGAAACACCATATATTTT. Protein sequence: CASSVAAGNTIYF.

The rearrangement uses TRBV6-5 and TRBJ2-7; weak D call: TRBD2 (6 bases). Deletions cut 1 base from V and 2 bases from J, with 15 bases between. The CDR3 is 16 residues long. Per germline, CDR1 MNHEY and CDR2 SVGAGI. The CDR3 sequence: CASSYFTGTDTYEQYF. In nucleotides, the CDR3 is TGTGCCAGCAGTTACTTTACCGGGACTGACACCTACGAGCAGTACTTC.

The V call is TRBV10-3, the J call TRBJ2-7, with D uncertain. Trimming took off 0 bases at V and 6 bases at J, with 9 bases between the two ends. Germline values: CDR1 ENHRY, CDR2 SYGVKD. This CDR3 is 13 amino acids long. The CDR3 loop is CAISESLRCEQYF. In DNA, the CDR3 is TGTGCCATCAGTGAGTCGTTGAGGTGCGAGCAGTACTTC.